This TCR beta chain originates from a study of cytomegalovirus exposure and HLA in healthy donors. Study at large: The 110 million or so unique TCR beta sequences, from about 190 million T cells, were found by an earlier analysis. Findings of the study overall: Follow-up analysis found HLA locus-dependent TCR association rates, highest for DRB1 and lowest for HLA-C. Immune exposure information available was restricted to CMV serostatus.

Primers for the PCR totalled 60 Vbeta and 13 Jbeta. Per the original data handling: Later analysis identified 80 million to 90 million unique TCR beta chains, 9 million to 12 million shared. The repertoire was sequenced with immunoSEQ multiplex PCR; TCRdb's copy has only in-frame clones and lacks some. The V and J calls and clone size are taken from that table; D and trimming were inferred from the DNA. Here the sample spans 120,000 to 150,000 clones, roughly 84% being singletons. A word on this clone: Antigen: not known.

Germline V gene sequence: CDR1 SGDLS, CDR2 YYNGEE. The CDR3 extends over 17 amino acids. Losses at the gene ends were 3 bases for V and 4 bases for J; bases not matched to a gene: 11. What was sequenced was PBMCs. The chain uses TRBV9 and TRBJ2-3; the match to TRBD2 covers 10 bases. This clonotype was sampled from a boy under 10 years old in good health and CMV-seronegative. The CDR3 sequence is CASSAGASGSGADTQYF. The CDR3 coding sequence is TGTGCCAGCAGCGCGGGGGCTAGCGGGAGTGGGGCAGATACGCAGTATTTT.